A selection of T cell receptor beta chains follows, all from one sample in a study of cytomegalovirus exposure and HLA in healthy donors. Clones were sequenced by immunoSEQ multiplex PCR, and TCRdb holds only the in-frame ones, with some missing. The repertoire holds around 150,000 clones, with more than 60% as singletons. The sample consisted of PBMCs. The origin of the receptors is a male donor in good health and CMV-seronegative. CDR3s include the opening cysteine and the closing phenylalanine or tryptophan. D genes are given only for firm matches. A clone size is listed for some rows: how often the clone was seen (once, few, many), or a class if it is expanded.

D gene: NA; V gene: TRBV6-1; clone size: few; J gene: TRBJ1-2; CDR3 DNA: TGTGCCAGCAGTCGAACGGGTTCCGTTAACTATGGCTACACCTTC; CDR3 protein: CASSRTGSVNYGYTF
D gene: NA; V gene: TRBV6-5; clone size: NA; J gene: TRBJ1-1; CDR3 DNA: TGTGCCAGCAGTTACGGGGGGGCGCGGAGCACTGAAGCTTTCTTT; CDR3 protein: CASSYGGARSTEAFF
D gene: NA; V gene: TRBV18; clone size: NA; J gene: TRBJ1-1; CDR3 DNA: TGTGCCAGCTCCCCTACAGGGTCGAACACTGAAGCTTTCTTT; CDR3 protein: CASSPTGSNTEAFF
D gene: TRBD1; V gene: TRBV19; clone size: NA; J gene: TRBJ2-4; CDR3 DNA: TGTGCCAGTAGCCGGGACAGGGGAGGGATTCAGTACTTC; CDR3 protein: CASSRDRGGIQYF
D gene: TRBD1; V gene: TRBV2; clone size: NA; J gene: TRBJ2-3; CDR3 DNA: TGTGCCAGCAATCGACAGGGCGGCACAGATACGCAGTATTTT; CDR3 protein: CASNRQGGTDTQYF
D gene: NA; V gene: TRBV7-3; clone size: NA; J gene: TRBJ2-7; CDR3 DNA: TGTGCCAGCAGCTTAGCTCAGGGCTACGAGCAGTACTTC; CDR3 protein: CASSLAQGYEQYF
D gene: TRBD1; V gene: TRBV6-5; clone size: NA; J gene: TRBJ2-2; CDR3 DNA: TGTGCCAGCAGTTATGGGACAGGGTCCTCCGGGGAGCTGTTTTTT; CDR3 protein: CASSYGTGSSGELFF
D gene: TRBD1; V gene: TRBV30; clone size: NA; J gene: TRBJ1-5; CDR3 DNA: TGTGCCTGGAGTGCCTGGACAGGGGCGAATCAGCCCCAGCATTTT; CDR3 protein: CAWSAWTGANQPQHF
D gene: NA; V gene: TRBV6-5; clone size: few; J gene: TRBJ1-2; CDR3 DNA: TGTGCCAGCAGTTACTCGAACAGGGACAACTATGGCTACACCTTC; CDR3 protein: CASSYSNRDNYGYTF
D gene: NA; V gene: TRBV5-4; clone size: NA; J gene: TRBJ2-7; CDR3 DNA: TGTGCCAGCACCGAAGCGGGCGGGACCTACGAGCAGTACTTC; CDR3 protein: CASTEAGGTYEQYF
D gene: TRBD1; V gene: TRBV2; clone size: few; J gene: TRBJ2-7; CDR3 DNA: TGTGCCAGCAGTCCGACCAGGGGGCACGAGCAGTACTTC; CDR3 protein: CASSPTRGHEQYF
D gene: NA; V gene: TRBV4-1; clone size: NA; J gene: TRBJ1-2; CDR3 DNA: TGCGCCAGCAGCCAAGTAGGGGGGAGGGGCTATGGCTACACCTTC; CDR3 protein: CASSQVGGRGYGYTF
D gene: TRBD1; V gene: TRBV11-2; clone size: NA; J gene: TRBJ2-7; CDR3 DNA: TGTGCCAGCAGCTTAGTCGTGACAGGGATCCACGAGCAGTACTTC; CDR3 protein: CASSLVVTGIHEQYF
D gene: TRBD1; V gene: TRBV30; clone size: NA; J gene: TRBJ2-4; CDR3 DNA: TGTGCCTGGGACAGGGGAGGCAAAAACATTCAGTACTTC; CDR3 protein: CAWDRGGKNIQYF